This T cell receptor beta chain was recovered during a study of CD8 T cells in ankylosing spondylitis. The study's findings and limits: What appeared characteristic of ankylosing spondylitis blood was a TCR beta motif of fewer than ten highly homologous variants. Disease-linked clones were reportedly significantly enriched in matched ankylosing spondylitis synovial fluid. As for the disease-linked clones, they showed a CD8+ phenotype and occurred at relatively low frequencies in peripheral blood. In the blood and synovial fluid of reactive arthritis, some motif variants had been previously reported.

This CDR3 contains 18 residues. J gave up 4 bases and V 0 bases, and 13 bases lay outside the gene matches. Germline V gene sequence: CDR1 MGHRA, CDR2 YSYEKL. As for this clonotype: The antigen remains undetermined.

TCRdb recomputed calls from the 5' RACE reads with MiXCR, one row per CDR3 protein. The data show about 360,000 distinct CDR3 sequences, approximately 14% seen once. The genes are TRBV4-1 and TRBJ2-7; 9 bases align to TRBD2. The specimen sequenced was blood, either unsorted or a sorted T cell fraction (not recorded which). The source of this sequence is a male donor with ankylosing spondylitis or in good health (not recorded which). This CDR3 is CASSQDHPALAGEYEQYF. As DNA, the CDR3 is TGCGCCAGCAGCCAAGATCATCCCGCACTAGCGGGTGAATACGAGCAGTACTTC.